The TCR beta chain described here comes from a study of shared clonotypes between healthy human individuals. Overall study results and limits: A handful of donors held about 5% of naive CD4 clonotypes in common.

Selected positively for CCR7 and CD45RO-negative, naive CD8 cells excluded terminally differentiated effector memory CD45RA+ cells. Profiled with immunoSEQ multiplex PCR; TCRdb holds only in-frame clones, not every one. Altogether millions of clones are present, approximately 94% being singletons, with the ten largest covering 0.9% to 1.4%. The CDR3 loop spans 14 amino acids. Germline V gene lookup returns CDR1 SGHDT and CDR2 YYEEEE. V lost 0 bases to trimming and J lost 0 bases, with 4 bases between them. Remarks on this clone: Its antigen is not known. This CDR3 is also generated by other DNA sequences in the sample.

The rearrangement uses TRBV5-6 and TRBJ2-4, with D unclear. Sequencing was performed on naive CD8+ T cells sorted from blood. This clonotype was obtained from a man younger than 35 in good health. Here the CDR3 reads CASSLGLAKNIQYF. Written as DNA, the CDR3 is TGTGCCAGCAGCTTGGGCCTAGCCAAAAACATTCAGTACTTC.